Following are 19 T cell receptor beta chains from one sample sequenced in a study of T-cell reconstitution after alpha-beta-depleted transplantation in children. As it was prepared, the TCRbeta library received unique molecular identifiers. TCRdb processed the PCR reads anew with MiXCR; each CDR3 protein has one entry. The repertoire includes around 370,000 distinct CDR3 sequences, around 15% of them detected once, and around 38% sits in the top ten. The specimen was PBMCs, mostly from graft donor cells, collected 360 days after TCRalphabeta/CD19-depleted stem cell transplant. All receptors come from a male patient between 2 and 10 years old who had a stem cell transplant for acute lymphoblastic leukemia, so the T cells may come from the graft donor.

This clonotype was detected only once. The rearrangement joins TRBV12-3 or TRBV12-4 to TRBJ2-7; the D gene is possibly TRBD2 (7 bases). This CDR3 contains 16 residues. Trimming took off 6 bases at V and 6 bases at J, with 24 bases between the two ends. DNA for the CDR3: TGTGCCAGCAGCCCCGGTGGGGGGGCTTCGAGTCTCGAGCAGTACTTC. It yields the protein CASSPGGGASSLEQYF.

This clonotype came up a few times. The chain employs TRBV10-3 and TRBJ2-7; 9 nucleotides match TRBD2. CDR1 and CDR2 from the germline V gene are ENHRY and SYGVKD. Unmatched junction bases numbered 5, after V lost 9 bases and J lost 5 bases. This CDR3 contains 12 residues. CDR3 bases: TGTGCCATAGCGGGAGGAGGTCACGAGCAGTACTTC. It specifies CAIAGGGHEQYF.

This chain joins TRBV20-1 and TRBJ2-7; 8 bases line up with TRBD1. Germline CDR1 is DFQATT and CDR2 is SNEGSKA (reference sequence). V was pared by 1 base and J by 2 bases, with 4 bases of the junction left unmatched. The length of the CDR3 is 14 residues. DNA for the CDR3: TGCAGTGCTAGAGGTCGACAGGGGACCTACGAGCAGTACTTC. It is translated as CSARGRQGTYEQYF.

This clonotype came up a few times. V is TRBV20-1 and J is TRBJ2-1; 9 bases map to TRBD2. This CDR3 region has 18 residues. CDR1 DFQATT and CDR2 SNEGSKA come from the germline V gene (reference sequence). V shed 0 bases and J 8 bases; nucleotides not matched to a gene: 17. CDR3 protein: CSARDWRTSAHPGDEQFF. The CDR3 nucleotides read TGCAGTGCTAGAGATTGGAGGACTAGCGCTCACCCCGGGGATGAGCAGTTCTTC.

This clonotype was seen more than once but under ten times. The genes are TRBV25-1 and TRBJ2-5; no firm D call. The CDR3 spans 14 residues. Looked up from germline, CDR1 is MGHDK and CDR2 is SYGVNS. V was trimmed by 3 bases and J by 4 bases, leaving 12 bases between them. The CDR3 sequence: CASSEARVGETQYF. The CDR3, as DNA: TGTGCCAGCAGTGAGGCTCGGGTTGGAGAGACCCAGTACTTC.

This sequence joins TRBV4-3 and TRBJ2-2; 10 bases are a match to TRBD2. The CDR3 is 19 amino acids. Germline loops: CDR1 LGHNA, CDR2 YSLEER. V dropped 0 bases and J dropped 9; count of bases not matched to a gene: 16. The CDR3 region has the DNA TGCGCCAGCAGCCAAGAGGGGCGATTTGGAGCGGGAGGGGATAGGGAGCTGTTTTTT. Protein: CASSQEGRFGAGGDRELFF.

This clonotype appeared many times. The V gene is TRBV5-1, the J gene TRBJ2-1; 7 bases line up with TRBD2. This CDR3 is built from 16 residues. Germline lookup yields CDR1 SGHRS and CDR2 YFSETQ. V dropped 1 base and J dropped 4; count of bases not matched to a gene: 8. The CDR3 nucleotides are TGCGCCAGCAGCTTGAATCCAGCGGGGTCGTACAATGAGCAGTTCTTC. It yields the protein CASSLNPAGSYNEQFF.

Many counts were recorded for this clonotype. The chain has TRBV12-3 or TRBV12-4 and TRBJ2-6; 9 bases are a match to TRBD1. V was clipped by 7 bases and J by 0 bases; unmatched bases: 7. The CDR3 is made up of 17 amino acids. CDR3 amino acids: CASKLLQGASGANVLTF. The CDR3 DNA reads TGTGCCAGCAAACTGTTACAGGGGGCCTCTGGGGCCAACGTCCTGACTTTC.

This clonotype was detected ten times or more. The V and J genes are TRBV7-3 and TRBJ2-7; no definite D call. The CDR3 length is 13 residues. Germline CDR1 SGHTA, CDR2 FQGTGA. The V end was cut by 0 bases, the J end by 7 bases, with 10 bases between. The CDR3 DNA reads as TGTGCCAGCAGCTTAACGGTTCAGAGGGAGCAGTACTTC. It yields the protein CASSLTVQREQYF.

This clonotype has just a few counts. The CDR3 spells CASSFPAGYEQYF. For the CDR3, the DNA is TGTGCCAGCAGTTTTCCCGCGGGATACGAGCAGTACTTC. The rearrangement uses TRBV28 and TRBJ2-7, with a weak D call TRBD2 (6 bases). The CDR3 consists of 13 residues. With 3 bases removed from V and 4 bases from J, the gap between germline ends came to 10 bases. Germline V gene sequence: CDR1 MDHEN, CDR2 SYDVKM.

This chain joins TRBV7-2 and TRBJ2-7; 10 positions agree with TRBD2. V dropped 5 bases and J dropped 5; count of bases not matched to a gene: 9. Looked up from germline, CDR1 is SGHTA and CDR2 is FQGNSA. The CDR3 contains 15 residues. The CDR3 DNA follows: TGTGCCAGCAGCATGTTAGCGGGAGGCCCCAACGAGCAGTACTTC. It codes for CASSMLAGGPNEQYF.

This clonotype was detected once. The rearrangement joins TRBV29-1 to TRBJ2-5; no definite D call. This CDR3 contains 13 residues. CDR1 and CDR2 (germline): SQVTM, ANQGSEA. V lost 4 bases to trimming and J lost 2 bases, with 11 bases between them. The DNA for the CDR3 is TGCAGCGTTGGGGGTAGGGCGCAAGAGACCCAGTACTTC. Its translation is CSVGGRAQETQYF.

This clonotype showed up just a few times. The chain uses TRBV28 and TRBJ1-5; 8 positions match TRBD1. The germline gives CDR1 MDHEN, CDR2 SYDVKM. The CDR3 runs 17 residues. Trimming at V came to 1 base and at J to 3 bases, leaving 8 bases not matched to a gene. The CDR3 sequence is CASSLFPGQVNNQPQHF. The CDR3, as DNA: TGTGCCAGCAGTTTATTCCCGGGACAGGTTAACAATCAGCCCCAGCATTTT.

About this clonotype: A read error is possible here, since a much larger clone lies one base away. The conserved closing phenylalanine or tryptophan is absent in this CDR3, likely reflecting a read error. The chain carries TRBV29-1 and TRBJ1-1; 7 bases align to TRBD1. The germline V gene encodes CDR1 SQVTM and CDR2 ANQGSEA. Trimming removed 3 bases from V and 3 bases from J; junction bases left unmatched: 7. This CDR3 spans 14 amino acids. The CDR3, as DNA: TGCAGCGTTGATCAGGGGGAGATAGACACTGAAGCTTTCGTT. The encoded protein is CSVDQGEIDTEAFV.

As DNA, the CDR3 is TGTGCCAGCAGCTCCTCAGGGGGCGGTCGTGCCACTGAAGCTTTCTTT. Residues: CASSSSGGGRATEAFF. This sequence joins TRBV7-6 and TRBJ1-1; 8 bases line up with TRBD1. Trimming at V came to 4 bases and at J to 4 bases, leaving 11 bases not matched to a gene. CDR1 and CDR2 from the germline V gene are SGHVS and FNYEAQ. The length of the CDR3 is 16 residues.

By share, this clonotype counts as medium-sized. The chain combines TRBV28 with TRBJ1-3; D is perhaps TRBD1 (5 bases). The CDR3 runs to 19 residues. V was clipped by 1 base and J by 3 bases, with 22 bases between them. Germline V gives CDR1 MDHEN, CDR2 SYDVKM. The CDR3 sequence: CASSLLAFPGLNLGNTIYF. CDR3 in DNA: TGTGCCAGCAGTTTATTAGCCTTCCCGGGACTTAACCTTGGAAACACCATATATTTT.

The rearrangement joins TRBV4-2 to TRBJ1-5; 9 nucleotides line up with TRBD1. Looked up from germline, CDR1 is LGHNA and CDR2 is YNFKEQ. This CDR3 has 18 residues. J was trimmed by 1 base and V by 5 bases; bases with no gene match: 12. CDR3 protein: CASSAGTGRGKSNQPQHF. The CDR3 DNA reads TGTGCCAGCAGCGCCGGGACAGGGAGAGGTAAGAGCAATCAGCCCCAGCATTTT.

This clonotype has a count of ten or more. CDR3 sequence (DNA): TGTGCCAGCAGGACCGGACTCAGAGCGGACTCCTACAATGAGCAGTTCTTC. Its protein is CASRTGLRADSYNEQFF. This rearrangement joins TRBV28 to TRBJ2-1; D perhaps matches TRBD2 (5 bases). There are 17 residues in the CDR3. Germline values: CDR1 MDHEN, CDR2 SYDVKM. Trimming shortened V by 6 bases and J by 0 bases, and 18 bases separated the two germline ends.

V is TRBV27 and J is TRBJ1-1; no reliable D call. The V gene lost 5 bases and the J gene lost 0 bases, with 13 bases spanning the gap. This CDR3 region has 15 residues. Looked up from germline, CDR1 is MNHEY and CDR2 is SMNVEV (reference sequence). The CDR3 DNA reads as TGTGCCAGCAGTGGGGATCGCTGGTTGAACACTGAAGCTTTCTTT. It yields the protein CASSGDRWLNTEAFF.